The 14 T cell receptor beta chains presented below share a single source sample, sequenced in a study of T-cell memory formation after mild COVID-19. TCRdb re-called the 5' RACE reads through MiXCR, storing one row per CDR3 protein. The table has more than 350,000 distinct CDR3 sequences, 20% to 25% seen once. The sequenced sample was PBMCs or a T cell subset sorted from them (not recorded which). The receptor source for this set is an adult woman who had mild COVID-19 (a few samples of this study predate the infection). Cell type and time point are not known.

This clonotype was found a few times. The J gene is TRBJ1-5, the V gene TRBV6-6, with 7 bases matching TRBD1. Trimming removed 3 bases from V and 5 bases from J; junction bases left unmatched: 7. Germline CDR1 reads MNHNY; CDR2 reads SVGAGI (reference sequence). This CDR3 comprises 15 residues. CDR3 residues: CASSYRGQVDQPQHF. DNA of the CDR3: TGTGCCAGCAGTTATAGGGGGCAGGTGGATCAGCCCCAGCATTTT.

The J gene is TRBJ2-4, the V gene TRBV24-1, with 7 bases that match TRBD2. In germline, CDR1 is KGHDR, CDR2 SFDVKD. The CDR3 consists of 18 residues. The ends lost 2 bases at V and 0 bases at J; junction bases unmatched: 9. The CDR3 spells CATSDSGEGSGAKNIQYF. In DNA, the CDR3 is TGTGCCACCAGTGATTCCGGGGAGGGGTCGGGAGCCAAAAACATTCAGTACTTC.

The chain employs TRBV7-9 and TRBJ2-7; D gene uncertain. The CDR3 runs 16 residues. The germline V and J ends were trimmed by 2 bases and 1 base, with 15 bases remaining between them. Looked up from germline, CDR1 is SEHNR and CDR2 is FQNEAQ (reference sequence). The CDR3 sequence is CASSLNKGTGSYEQYF. In DNA form, the CDR3 reads TGTGCCAGCAGCTTAAATAAGGGTACCGGGTCCTACGAGCAGTACTTC.

V usage is TRBV12-3 or TRBV12-4 and J usage is TRBJ1-5; 7 nucleotides match TRBD1. This CDR3 is 16 amino acids long. The junction had 6 bases not matched to a gene; V was cut back by 0 bases and J by 4 bases. As DNA, the CDR3 is TGTGCCAGCAGTTTAGCGTTACAGGGGATGAATCAGCCCCAGCATTTT. This gives the protein CASSLALQGMNQPQHF.

This clonotype was detected only a few times. The genes are TRBV27 and TRBJ2-6; 7 bases are shared with TRBD1. Trimming at V came to 8 bases and at J to 0 bases, leaving 13 bases not matched to a gene. The CDR3 loop spans 18 amino acids. Per the germline V gene, CDR1 is MNHEY and CDR2 is SMNVEV (reference sequence). The chain's CDR3 is CASSLRGGPLSGANVLTF. The CDR3 bases are TGTGCCAGCTCCCTTCGAGGGGGCCCACTCTCTGGGGCCAACGTCCTGACTTTC.

This clonotype was counted only a few times. The chain employs TRBV4-1 and TRBJ1-5; no clear D gene. CDR3 length equals 18 residues. V shed 1 base and J shed 0 bases, with 16 bases lying between them. The V gene's germline CDR1 is MGHRA and CDR2 YSYEKL. The CDR3 loop reads CASSQGLGPGYSNQPQHF. The CDR3 DNA sequence: TGCGCCAGCAGCCAAGGTCTTGGGCCGGGATATAGCAATCAGCCCCAGCATTTT.

This clonotype has more than one count but fewer than ten. The chain employs TRBV30 and TRBJ2-7, with 8 bases that match TRBD2. There are 11 residues in the CDR3. V dropped 7 bases and J dropped 11; count of bases not matched to a gene: 10. Germline V CDR1 and CDR2: GTSNPN, SVGIG (reference sequence). CDR3 nucleotides: TGTGCCTTGTGGGGCGGGGGGCAGAAGTACTTC. Encoded protein: CALWGGGQKYF.

The rearrangement uses TRBV7-9 and TRBJ2-5; weak D call: TRBD1 (5 bases). Germline CDR1 SEHNR, CDR2 FQNEAQ (reference sequence). The CDR3 is 15 residues long. V was shortened by 0 bases and J by 4 bases, with 12 bases between the two germline ends. This CDR3 is CASSLAGQGAETQYF. In DNA form, the CDR3 reads TGTGCCAGCAGCTTAGCAGGCCAGGGCGCAGAGACCCAGTACTTC.

This clonotype has a handful of counts. The chain is built from TRBV5-1 and TRBJ2-6, with D unclear. Trimming shortened V by 3 bases and J by 1 base, and 5 bases separated the two germline ends. This CDR3 is 14 amino acids long. Germline V lookup: CDR1 SGHRS, CDR2 YFSETQ. The DNA for the CDR3 is TGCGCCAGCAGCTGGAATTCTGGGGCCAACGTCCTGACTTTC. Residues: CASSWNSGANVLTF.

This clonotype was detected only a few times. The J gene is TRBJ2-7, the V gene TRBV18; weak D call: TRBD1 (6 bases). CDR1 is KGHSH, CDR2 LQKENI, per germline. This CDR3 has 14 residues. V dropped 2 bases and J dropped 3 bases, with 11 bases sitting between them. DNA of the CDR3: TGTGCCAGCTCACCAGGATTACAGGGCTACGAGCAGTACTTC. Translated, it gives CASSPGLQGYEQYF.

The table lists this clonotype with a few counts. The V call is TRBV4-3, the J call TRBJ2-7; a weak D match, TRBD2 (6 bases). CDR1 is LGHNA, CDR2 YSLEER, per germline. CDR3 length: 16 amino acids. V gave up 0 bases and J gave up 5 bases, with 17 bases separating them. In nucleotides, the CDR3 is TGCGCCAGCAGCCAAGACGCACCGGGAGAGGTCGACGAGCAGTACTTC. It yields the protein CASSQDAPGEVDEQYF.

The rearrangement links TRBV2 to TRBJ2-7, with 11 positions matching TRBD2. Germline V gene sequence: CDR1 SNHLY, CDR2 FYNNEI. The CDR3 loop spans 14 amino acids. Trimming removed 7 bases from V and 3 bases from J; junction bases left unmatched: 5. The CDR3 DNA reads TGTGCCAGCAATATACTAGCGGGAGACTACGAGCAGTACTTC. Protein: CASNILAGDYEQYF.

This clonotype was seen a handful of times. CDR3 protein: CASSLDSSTNTEAFF. CDR3 DNA: TGTGCCAGCAGCTTAGATTCGTCAACGAACACTGAAGCTTTCTTT. This chain uses TRBV11-2 with TRBJ1-1; D not resolved. Germline V gives CDR1 SGHAT, CDR2 FQNNGV. The CDR3 consists of 15 residues. Trimming shortened V by 0 bases and J by 1 base, and 9 bases separated the two germline ends.

The sample holds a few counts of this clonotype. V is TRBV4-1 and J is TRBJ2-2, with TRBD1 matching 8 bases. CDR1 MGHRA and CDR2 YSYEKL come from the germline V gene. With V trimmed by 4 bases and J by 0 bases, 4 bases remained unmatched. The CDR3 consists of 16 residues. This CDR3 is CASSRQGATNTGELFF. The CDR3 DNA reads TGCGCCAGCAGCCGCCAGGGGGCTACGAACACCGGGGAGCTGTTTTTT.